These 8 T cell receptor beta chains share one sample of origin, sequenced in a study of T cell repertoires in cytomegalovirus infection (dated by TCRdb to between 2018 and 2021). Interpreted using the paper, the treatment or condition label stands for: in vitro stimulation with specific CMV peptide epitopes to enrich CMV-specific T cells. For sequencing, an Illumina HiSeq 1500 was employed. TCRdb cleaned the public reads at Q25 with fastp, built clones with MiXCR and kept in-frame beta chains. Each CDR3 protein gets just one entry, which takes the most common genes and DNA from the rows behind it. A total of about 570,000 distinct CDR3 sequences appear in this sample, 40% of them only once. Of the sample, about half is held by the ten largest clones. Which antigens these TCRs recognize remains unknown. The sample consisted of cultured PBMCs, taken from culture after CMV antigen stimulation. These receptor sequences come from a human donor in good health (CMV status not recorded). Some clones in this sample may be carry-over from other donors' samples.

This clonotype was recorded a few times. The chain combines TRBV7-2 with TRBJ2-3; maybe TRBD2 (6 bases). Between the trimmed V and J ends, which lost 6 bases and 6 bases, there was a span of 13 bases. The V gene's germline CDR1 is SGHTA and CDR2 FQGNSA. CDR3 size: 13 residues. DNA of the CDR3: TGTGCCAGCAGTACAGACGGAGGGGATACGCAGTATTTT. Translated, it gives CASSTDGGDTQYF.

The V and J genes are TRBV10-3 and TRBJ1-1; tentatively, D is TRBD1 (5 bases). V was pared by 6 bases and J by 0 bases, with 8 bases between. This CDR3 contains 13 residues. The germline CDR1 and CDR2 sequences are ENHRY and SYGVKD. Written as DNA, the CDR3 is TGTGCCATCAGACAGGCCCTGAACACTGAAGCTTTCTTT. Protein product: CAIRQALNTEAFF.

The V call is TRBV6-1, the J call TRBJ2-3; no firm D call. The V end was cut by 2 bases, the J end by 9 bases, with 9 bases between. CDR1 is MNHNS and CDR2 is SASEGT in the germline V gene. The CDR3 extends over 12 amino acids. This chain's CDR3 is CASSERLRTQYF. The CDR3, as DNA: TGTGCCAGCAGTGAAAGGCTACGAACGCAGTATTTT.

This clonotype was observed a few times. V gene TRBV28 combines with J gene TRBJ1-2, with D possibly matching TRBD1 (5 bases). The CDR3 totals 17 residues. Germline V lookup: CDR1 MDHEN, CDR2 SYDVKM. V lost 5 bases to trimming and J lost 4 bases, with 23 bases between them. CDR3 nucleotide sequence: TGTGCCAGCAGTCTTTCCTCCCGAGGGGTAGTTACCTATGGCTACACCTTC. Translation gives CASSLSSRGVVTYGYTF.

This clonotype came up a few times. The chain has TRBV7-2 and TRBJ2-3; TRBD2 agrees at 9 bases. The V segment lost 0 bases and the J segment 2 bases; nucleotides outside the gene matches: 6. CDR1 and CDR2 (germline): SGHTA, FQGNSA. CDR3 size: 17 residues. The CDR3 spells CASSLAAGGSVTDTQYF. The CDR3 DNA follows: TGTGCCAGCAGCTTAGCGGCGGGAGGGTCGGTCACAGATACGCAGTATTTT. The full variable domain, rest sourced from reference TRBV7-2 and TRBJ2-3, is GAGVSQSPSNKVTEKGKDVELRCDPISGHTALYWYRQSLGQGLEFLIYFQGNSAPDKSGLPSDRFSAERTGGSVSTLTIQRTQQEDSAVYLCASSLAAGGSVTDTQYFGPGTRLTVL.

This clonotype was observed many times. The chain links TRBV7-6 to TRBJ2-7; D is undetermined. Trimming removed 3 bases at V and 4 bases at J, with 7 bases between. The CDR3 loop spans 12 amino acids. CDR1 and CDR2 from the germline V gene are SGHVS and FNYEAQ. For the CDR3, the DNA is TGTGCCAGCAGCTTCAACGGTTACGAGCAGTACTTC. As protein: CASSFNGYEQYF.

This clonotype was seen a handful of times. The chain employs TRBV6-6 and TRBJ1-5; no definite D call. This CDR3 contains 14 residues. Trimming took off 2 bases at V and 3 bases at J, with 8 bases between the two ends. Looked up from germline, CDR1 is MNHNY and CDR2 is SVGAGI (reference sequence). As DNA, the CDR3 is TGTGCCAGCAGTTACGGGCAACTCAATCAGCCCCAGCATTTT. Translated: CASSYGQLNQPQHF.

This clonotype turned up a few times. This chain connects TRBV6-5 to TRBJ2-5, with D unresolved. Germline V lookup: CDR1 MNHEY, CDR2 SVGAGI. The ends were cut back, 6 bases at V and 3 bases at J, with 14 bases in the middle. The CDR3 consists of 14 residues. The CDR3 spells CASRRHATKETQYF. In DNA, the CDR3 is TGTGCCAGCAGACGACATGCGACGAAAGAGACCCAGTACTTC.